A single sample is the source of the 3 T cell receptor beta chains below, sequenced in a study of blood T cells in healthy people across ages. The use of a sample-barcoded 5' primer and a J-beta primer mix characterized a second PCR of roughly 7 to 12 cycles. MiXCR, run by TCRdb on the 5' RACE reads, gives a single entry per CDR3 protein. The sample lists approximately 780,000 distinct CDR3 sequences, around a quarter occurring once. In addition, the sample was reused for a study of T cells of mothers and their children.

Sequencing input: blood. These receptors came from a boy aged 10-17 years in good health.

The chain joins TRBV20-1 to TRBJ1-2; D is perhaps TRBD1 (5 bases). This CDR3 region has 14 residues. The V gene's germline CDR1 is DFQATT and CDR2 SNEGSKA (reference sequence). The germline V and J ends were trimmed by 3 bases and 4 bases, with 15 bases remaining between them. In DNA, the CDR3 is TGCAGTGCTAGCTGGCAGGGAAAGGGCTATGGCTACACCTTC. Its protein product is CSASWQGKGYGYTF.

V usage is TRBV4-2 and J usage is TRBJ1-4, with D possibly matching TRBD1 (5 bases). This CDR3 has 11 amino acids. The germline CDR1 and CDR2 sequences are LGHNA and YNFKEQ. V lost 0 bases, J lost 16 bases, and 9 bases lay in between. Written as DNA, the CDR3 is TGTGCCAGCAGCCAAGACGACAGACCGTTTTTT. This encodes CASSQDDRPFF.

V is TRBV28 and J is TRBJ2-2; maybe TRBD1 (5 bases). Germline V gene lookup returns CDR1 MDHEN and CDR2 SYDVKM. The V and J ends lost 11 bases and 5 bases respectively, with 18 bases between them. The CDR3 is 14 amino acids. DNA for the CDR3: TGTGCCGGCGGTTGGACAAGTAGTACCGGGGAGCTGTTTTTT. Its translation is CAGGWTSSTGELFF. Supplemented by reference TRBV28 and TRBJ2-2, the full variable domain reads DVKVTQSSRYLVKRTGEKVFLECVQDMDHENMFWYRQDPGLGLRLIYFSYDVKMKEKGDIPEGYSVSREKKERFSLILESASTNQTSMYLCAGGWTSSTGELFFGEGSRLTVL.